This T cell receptor beta chain is from a study of shared clonotypes between healthy human individuals. General study findings and limits: Clonotypes shared by all four donors outscored non-shared clonotypes in generation probability. Naive subsets usually exceeded memory subsets in estimated richness. A small donor pool kept down the genetic and exposure-history diversity that was represented.

About this clone: Antigen unknown. Other DNA sequences in this specimen translate into the identical CDR3.

Measured with immunoSEQ multiplex PCR; TCRdb has only the in-frame clones, and not every one. The repertoire consists of about 2.2 million clones, with 90% to 95% occurring once and the leading ten covering approximately 1.6%. CDR1 is LNHNV, CDR2 YYDKDF, per germline (reference sequence). The CDR3 extends over 13 amino acids. V lost 2 bases to trimming and J lost 1 base, with 5 bases between them. Naive CD8 cells lacked CD45RO and underwent positive selection for CCR7, leaving out terminally differentiated effector memory CD45RA+ cells. J is TRBJ1-1 and V is TRBV15; D gene unclear. This sequence originates from a man younger than 35 in good health. Some clones in this sample may be carry-over from other donors' samples. Sample: naive CD8+ T cells from PBMCs. CDR3 sequence reads: CATSRRENTEAFF. The CDR3 coding sequence is TGTGCCACCAGCAGACGAGAGAACACTGAAGCTTTCTTT.